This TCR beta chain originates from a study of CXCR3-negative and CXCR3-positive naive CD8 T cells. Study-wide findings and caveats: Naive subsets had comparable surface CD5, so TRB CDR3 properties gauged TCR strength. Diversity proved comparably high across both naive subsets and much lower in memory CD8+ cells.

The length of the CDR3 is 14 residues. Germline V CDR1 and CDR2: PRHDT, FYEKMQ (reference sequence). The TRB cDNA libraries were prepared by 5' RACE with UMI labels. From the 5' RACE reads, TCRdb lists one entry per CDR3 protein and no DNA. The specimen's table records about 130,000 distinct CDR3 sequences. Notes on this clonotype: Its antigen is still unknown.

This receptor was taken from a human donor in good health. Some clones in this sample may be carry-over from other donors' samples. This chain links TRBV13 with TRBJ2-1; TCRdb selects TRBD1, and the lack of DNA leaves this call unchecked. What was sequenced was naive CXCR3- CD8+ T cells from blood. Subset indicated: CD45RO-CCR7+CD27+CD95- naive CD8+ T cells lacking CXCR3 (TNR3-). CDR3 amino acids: CASSRPGGRHEQFF.